This T cell receptor (beta chain) was captured in a study of identical twins. Overall study findings and caveats: The study reached conclusions through statistical analysis that was cross-sectional, not following the same donors. Potential partial confounding of zero-insertion analyses by invariant MAIT and iNKT cells was noted.

Each cDNA held unique molecular identifiers, and template switching gave it a universal primer site. Using its own MiXCR run on the 5' RACE reads, TCRdb lists one record per CDR3 protein. The table has about 390,000 distinct CDR3 sequences, about 9% seen once. This clonotype was seen ten or more times. What it recognizes is unknown. Everyone who gave samples was a healthy Caucasian. Sample: naive T cells sorted from blood. This TCR was sampled from a woman in her forties or fifties in good health.

The CDR3 is CASKRTGGTYNEQFF. For the CDR3, the DNA is TGTGCCAGTAAGAGAACGGGAGGTACCTACAATGAGCAGTTCTTC. The genes are TRBV19 and TRBJ2-1; 7 bases align to TRBD2. The ends lost 7 bases at V and 2 bases at J; junction bases unmatched: 8. This CDR3 region has 15 residues. The germline V gene has CDR1 LNHDA and CDR2 SQIVND (reference sequence).